The 26 T cell receptor beta chains below all came from one sample that was sequenced in a study of radiation and T cells in renal cell carcinoma. Time point given: baseline pretreatment blood. Treatment described: 15 Gy SBRT to primary tumor, nephrectomy 4 weeks later. Libraries were prepared by immunoSEQ multiplex PCR; TCRdb keeps only in-frame clonotypes and omits some of them. This table has some 100,000 clones, approximately 83% appearing once. The input for sequencing was blood, taken from a patient whose treatment included radiotherapy and nephrectomy. Source of these receptors: a man in his sixties with renal cell carcinoma.

This chain joins TRBV2 and TRBJ1-1, with D perhaps matching TRBD1 (5 bases). The V end was cut by 10 bases, the J end by 1 base, with 13 bases between. CDR1 and CDR2 from the germline V gene are SNHLY and FYNNEI. CDR3 length: 13 amino acids. CDR3: CATRLTENTEAFF. The CDR3 DNA reads TGTGCCACCCGGTTGACAGAGAACACTGAAGCTTTCTTT.

This clone was observed a few times. V is TRBV28 and J is TRBJ1-1; D is perhaps TRBD1 (5 bases). Trimming took 3 bases from V and 4 from J, leaving 15 bases between them. The CDR3 consists of 15 residues. Germline V gene lookup returns CDR1 MDHEN and CDR2 SYDVKM. This CDR3 is CASSFLGGRGTEAFF. The DNA of the CDR3 is TGTGCCAGCAGTTTCTTAGGAGGGAGGGGCACTGAAGCTTTCTTT.

The rearrangement uses TRBV10-3 and TRBJ2-5; 14 positions agree with TRBD2. V gave up 5 bases and J gave up 0 bases; unmatched junction bases: 5. The germline gives CDR1 ENHRY, CDR2 SYGVKD. The length of the CDR3 is 17 residues. CDR3 sequence: CAISPGLAGGYQETQYF. As DNA, the CDR3 is TGTGCCATCAGTCCCGGACTAGCGGGAGGTTACCAAGAGACCCAGTACTTC.

V and J are TRBV5-6 and TRBJ1-1; D is unclear. V was trimmed by 0 bases and J by 9 bases, leaving 9 bases between them. CDR3 size: 12 residues. CDR1 is SGHDT, CDR2 YYEEEE, per germline. The CDR3 sequence: CASSLGPSKAFF. CDR3 bases: TGTGCCAGCAGCTTGGGGCCGAGTAAAGCTTTCTTT.

The chain uses TRBV5-4 and TRBJ2-7; the match to TRBD1 covers 7 bases. Trimming cost V 4 bases and J 2 bases; bases outside gene matches: 12. The V gene's germline CDR1 is SGHNT and CDR2 YYREEE (reference sequence). CDR3 length: 16 residues. CDR3 nucleotides: TGTGCCAGCAGCCAAGGGATAGACAGGGCGACCTACGAGCAGTACTTC. Amino acid sequence: CASSQGIDRATYEQYF.

The chain combines TRBV13 with TRBJ2-3; possibly TRBD1 or TRBD2 for D (5 bases each). The CDR3 is 17 residues long. Looked up from germline, CDR1 is PRHDT and CDR2 is FYEKMQ (reference sequence). V was clipped by 2 bases and J by 0 bases, with 15 bases between them. The CDR3 sequence is CASSLTGTGPSTDTQYF. The CDR3 coding sequence is TGTGCCAGCAGCTTAACGGGGACGGGCCCTAGCACAGATACGCAGTATTTT.

The chain is built from TRBV15 and TRBJ1-5; D is undetermined. The V gene's germline CDR1 is LNHNV and CDR2 YYDKDF (reference sequence). CDR3 length: 14 amino acids. V was cut by 5 bases and J by 10 bases, with 18 bases left in between. The CDR3 sequence: CATSAQTEPIPQHF. DNA for the CDR3: TGTGCCACCAGCGCCCAGACGGAGCCTATTCCCCAGCATTTT.

The rearrangement joins TRBV30 to TRBJ2-3; D gene uncertain. The V end was cut by 2 bases, the J end by 6 bases, with 15 bases between. There are 14 residues in the CDR3. Germline CDR1 GTSNPN, CDR2 SVGIG (reference sequence). The CDR3 loop is CAWSSRRSGDTQYF. CDR3 in DNA: TGTGCCTGGAGTTCCCGCCGTAGTGGGGATACGCAGTATTTT.

The genes are TRBV6-5 and TRBJ2-2; 11 nucleotides align to TRBD1. This CDR3 spans 14 amino acids. Germline CDR1 and CDR2: MNHEY and SVGAGI. Germline trimming cut 9 bases from V and 5 bases from J; bases unmatched to any gene: 5. CDR3 nucleotide sequence: TGTGCCAGGAAGGGACAGGGGGATACCGGGGAGCTGTTTTTT. Its translation is CARKGQGDTGELFF.

The rearrangement links TRBV2 to TRBJ2-1; TRBD2 aligns across 13 bases. This CDR3 spans 15 amino acids. The germline V gene has CDR1 SNHLY and CDR2 FYNNEI. Trimming took 6 bases from V and 6 from J; bases not matched to a gene: 5. The CDR3 sequence: CASRGGTSGANEQFF. DNA for the CDR3: TGTGCCAGCAGGGGCGGGACTAGCGGGGCCAATGAGCAGTTCTTC.

The V call is TRBV10-2, the J call TRBJ2-7; perhaps D is TRBD1 or TRBD2 (5 bases each). Germline assignment: CDR1 WSHSY and CDR2 SAAADI. The CDR3 sequence is 13 residues long. V lost 6 bases and J lost 3, with 12 bases in between. CDR3 protein: CASRAGDLYEQYF. DNA of the CDR3: TGCGCCAGCAGGGCCGGGGACCTCTACGAGCAGTACTTC.

The J gene is TRBJ2-1, the V gene TRBV7-2; 13 positions agree with TRBD2. The CDR3 runs to 16 residues. CDR1 SGHTA and CDR2 FQGNSA come from the germline V gene. J was trimmed by 6 bases and V by 1 base; bases with no gene match: 3. The CDR3 here is CASSLEGLAGTNEQFF. Here the CDR3 DNA reads TGTGCCAGCAGCTTAGAGGGACTAGCGGGAACCAATGAGCAGTTCTTC.

This chain joins TRBV21-1 and TRBJ1-2. TRBV21-1 is reported as a pseudogene. This CDR3 has 16 amino acids. The CDR3 bases are TGTGCCAGCAGCAAACCACAAAACGGGGAAAACTATGGCTACACCTTC. Its protein product is CASSKPQNGENYGYTF.

The CDR3 region has the DNA TGTGCCAGCAGCTTCTGGGGAATCACAGATACGCAGTATTTT. As protein: CASSFWGITDTQYF. The chain uses TRBV7-2 and TRBJ2-3, with D uncertain. The germline V gene has CDR1 SGHTA and CDR2 FQGNSA. V lost 3 bases, J lost 2 bases, and 9 bases lay in between. There are 14 residues in the CDR3.

This chain uses TRBV19 with TRBJ1-5; D call uncertain. The CDR3 is 14 residues long. V gave up 8 bases and J gave up 7 bases, with 18 bases separating them. The V gene's germline CDR1 is LNHDA and CDR2 SQIVND (reference sequence). CDR3 sequence reads: CASGRAPNSQPQHF. As DNA, the CDR3 is TGTGCCAGTGGCCGGGCCCCAAACAGCCAGCCCCAGCATTTT. Full variable domain (missing parts from reference TRBV19 and TRBJ1-5): DGGITQSPKYLFRKEGQNVTLSCEQNLNHDAMYWYRQDPGQGLRLIYYSQIVNDFQKGDIAEGYSVSREKKESFPLTVTSAQKNPTAFYLCASGRAPNSQPQHFGDGTRLSIL.

This clone occurred once. The chain couples TRBV7-9 to TRBJ2-5, with D perhaps TRBD1 (5 bases). Germline V gene data show CDR1 as SEHNR and CDR2 as FQNEAQ (reference sequence). The CDR3 is made up of 12 amino acids. The germline V and J ends were trimmed by 5 bases and 3 bases, with 7 bases remaining between them. The CDR3: CASSLREETQYF. CDR3 bases: TGTGCCAGCAGCCTCAGGGAAGAGACCCAGTACTTC.

This clone was counted at least ten times. The chain couples TRBV6-1 to TRBJ2-2; unclear D gene. The germline gives CDR1 MNHNS, CDR2 SASEGT. Trimming removed 3 bases from V and 5 bases from J, with 7 bases in between. The CDR3 has 13 residues. The DNA for the CDR3 is TGTGCCAGCAGTGACTACGGTACCGGGGAGCTGTTTTTT. It translates to CASSDYGTGELFF.

CDR3 bases: TGTGCCAGCAGCTTGGCATGGGGCACAACCTATAATTCACCCCTCCACTTT. Translated, it gives CASSLAWGTTYNSPLHF. The gene calls are TRBV5-6 and TRBJ1-6; the D gene is possibly TRBD1 (5 bases). Trimming left V 0 bases short and J 2 bases short, with 12 bases between. There are 17 residues in the CDR3. Looked up from germline, CDR1 is SGHDT and CDR2 is YYEEEE.

The V gene is TRBV28, the J gene TRBJ2-7; 8 bases agree with TRBD1. This CDR3 is built from 15 residues. V was pared by 1 base and J by 4 bases, with 6 bases of the junction left unmatched. Germline loops: CDR1 MDHEN, CDR2 SYDVKM. In DNA, the CDR3 is TGTGCCAGCAGTTTATTTCCAGGGGGCGCGTACGAGCAGTACTTC. It is translated as CASSLFPGGAYEQYF.

This rearrangement joins TRBV6-1 to TRBJ1-1; 9 bases align to TRBD1. Germline V gives CDR1 MNHNS, CDR2 SASEGT. This CDR3 spans 14 amino acids. The V segment lost 7 bases and the J segment 6 bases; nucleotides outside the gene matches: 9. The CDR3 spells CASKSDRGVSEAFF. In DNA form, the CDR3 reads TGTGCCAGCAAATCGGACAGGGGAGTGTCTGAAGCTTTCTTT.

The genes are TRBV28 and TRBJ1-1; tentative D call: TRBD1 (6 bases). The CDR3 totals 15 residues. The V end was cut by 5 bases, the J end by 5 bases, with 18 bases between. Germline V gives CDR1 MDHEN, CDR2 SYDVKM. CDR3 nucleotide sequence: TGTGCCAGCAGTCCCCCAGGGGTGGGGGTAACTGAAGCTTTCTTT. It translates to CASSPPGVGVTEAFF. Together with reference TRBV28 and TRBJ1-1, the CDR3 gives the full variable domain: DVKVTQSSRYLVKRTGEKVFLECVQDMDHENMFWYRQDPGLGLRLIYFSYDVKMKEKGDIPEGYSVSREKKERFSLILESASTNQTSMYLCASSPPGVGVTEAFFGQGTRLTVV.

DNA of the CDR3: TGTGCCAGCAGGCCCGGGGGGCCAACCTTTAACACTGAAGCTTTCTTT. Its protein product is CASRPGGPTFNTEAFF. The chain combines TRBV7-2 with TRBJ1-1; the D gene is possibly TRBD1 (6 bases). V was trimmed by 6 bases and J by 2 bases, leaving 19 bases between them. The length of the CDR3 is 16 residues. Germline-derived CDR1 and CDR2 are SGHTA and FQGNSA.

The V and J genes are TRBV6-5 and TRBJ2-5, with TRBD1 as a possible D gene (6 bases). Germline CDR1 MNHEY, CDR2 SVGAGI. Trimming pared 7 bases from V and 5 bases from J, leaving 20 bases between. The CDR3 is made up of 15 amino acids. The CDR3 sequence: CASTPRQVVGETQYF. CDR3 nucleotides: TGTGCCAGCACCCCCCGACAGGTCGTGGGGGAGACCCAGTACTTC.

This rearrangement joins TRBV4-1 to TRBJ1-5, with a possible D match to TRBD1 (5 bases). V lost 2 bases and J 8 bases, leaving 13 bases between the germline ends. The CDR3 extends over 14 amino acids. The germline CDR1 and CDR2 sequences are MGHRA and YSYEKL. CDR3 in DNA: TGCGCCAGCAGCCAAACACAGGTGGAAAAGCCCCAGCATTTT. Translation: CASSQTQVEKPQHF.

The chain has TRBV19 and TRBJ2-2; D unresolved. The V end lost 6 bases, the J end lost 5 bases, and 7 bases lay between the germline ends. The CDR3 extends over 12 amino acids. Germline lookup yields CDR1 LNHDA and CDR2 SQIVND (reference sequence). For the CDR3, the DNA is TGTGCCAGTAGCCCTTGGACCGGGGAGCTGTTTTTT. The encoded protein is CASSPWTGELFF. Full variable domain (missing parts from reference TRBV19 and TRBJ2-2): DGGITQSPKYLFRKEGQNVTLSCEQNLNHDAMYWYRQDPGQGLRLIYYSQIVNDFQKGDIAEGYSVSREKKESFPLTVTSAQKNPTAFYLCASSPWTGELFFGEGSRLTVL.

The sample holds many counts of this clone. The CDR3 loop reads CASSPQGIYGYTF. The DNA for the CDR3 is TGTGCCAGCTCACCACAAGGGATATATGGCTACACCTTC. The chain has TRBV18 and TRBJ1-2; D is unresolved. CDR1 KGHSH and CDR2 LQKENI come from the germline V gene. The length of the CDR3 is 13 residues. V dropped 1 base and J dropped 5 bases, with 8 bases sitting between them. The entire variable domain, with the rest obtained from reference TRBV18 and TRBJ1-2, is as follows: NAGVMQNPRHLVRRRGQEARLRCSPMKGHSHVYWYRQLPEEGLKFMVYLQKENIIDESGMPKERFSAEFPKEGPSILRIQQVVRGDSAAYFCASSPQGIYGYTFGSGTRLTVV.